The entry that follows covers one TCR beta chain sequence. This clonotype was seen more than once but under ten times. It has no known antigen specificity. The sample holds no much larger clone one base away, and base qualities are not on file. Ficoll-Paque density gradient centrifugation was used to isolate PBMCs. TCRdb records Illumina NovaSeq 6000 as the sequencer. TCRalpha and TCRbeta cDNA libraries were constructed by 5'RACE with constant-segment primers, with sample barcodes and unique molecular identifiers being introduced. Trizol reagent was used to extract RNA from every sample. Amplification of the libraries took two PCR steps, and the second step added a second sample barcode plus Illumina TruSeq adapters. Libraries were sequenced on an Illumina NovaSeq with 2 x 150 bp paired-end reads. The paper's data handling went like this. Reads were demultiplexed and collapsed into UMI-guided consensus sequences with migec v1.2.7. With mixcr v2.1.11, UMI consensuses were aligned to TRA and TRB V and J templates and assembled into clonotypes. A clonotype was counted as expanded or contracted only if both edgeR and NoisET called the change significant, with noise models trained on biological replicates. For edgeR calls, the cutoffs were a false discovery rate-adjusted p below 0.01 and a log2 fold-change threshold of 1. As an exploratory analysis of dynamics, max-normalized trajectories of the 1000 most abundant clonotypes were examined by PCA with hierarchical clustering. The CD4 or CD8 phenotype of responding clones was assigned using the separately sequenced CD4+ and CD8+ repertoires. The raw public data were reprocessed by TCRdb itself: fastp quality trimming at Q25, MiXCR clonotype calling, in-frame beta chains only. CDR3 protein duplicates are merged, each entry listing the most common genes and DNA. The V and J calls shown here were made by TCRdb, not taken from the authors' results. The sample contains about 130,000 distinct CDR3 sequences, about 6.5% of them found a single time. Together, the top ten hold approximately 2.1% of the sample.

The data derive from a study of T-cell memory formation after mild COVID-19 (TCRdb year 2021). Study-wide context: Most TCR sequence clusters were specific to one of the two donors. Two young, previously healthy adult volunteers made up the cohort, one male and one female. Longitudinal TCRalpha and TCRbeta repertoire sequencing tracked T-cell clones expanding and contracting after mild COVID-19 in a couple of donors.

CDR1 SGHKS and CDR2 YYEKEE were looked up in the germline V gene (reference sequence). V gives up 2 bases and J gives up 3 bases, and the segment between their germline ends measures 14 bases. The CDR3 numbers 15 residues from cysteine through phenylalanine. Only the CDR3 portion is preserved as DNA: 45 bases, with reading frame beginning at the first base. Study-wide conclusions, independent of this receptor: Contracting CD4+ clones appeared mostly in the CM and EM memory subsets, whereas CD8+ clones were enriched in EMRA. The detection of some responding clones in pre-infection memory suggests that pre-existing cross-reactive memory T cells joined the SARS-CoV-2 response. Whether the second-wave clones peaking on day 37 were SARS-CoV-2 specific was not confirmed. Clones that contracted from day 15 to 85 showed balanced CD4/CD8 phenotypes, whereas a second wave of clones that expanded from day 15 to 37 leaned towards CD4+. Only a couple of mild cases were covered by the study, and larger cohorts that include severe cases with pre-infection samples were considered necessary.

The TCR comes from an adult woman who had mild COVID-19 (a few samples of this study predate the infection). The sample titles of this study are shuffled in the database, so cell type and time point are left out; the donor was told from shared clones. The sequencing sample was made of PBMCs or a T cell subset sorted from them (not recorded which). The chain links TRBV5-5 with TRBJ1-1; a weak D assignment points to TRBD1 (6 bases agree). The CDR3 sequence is CASSFEQGSYTEAFF. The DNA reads TGTGCCAGCAGCTTTGAACAGGGATCGTACACTGAAGCTTTCTTT.